Presented here are 32 T cell receptor beta chains from one specimen sequenced in a study of blood T cell repertoires in COVID-19. Data came from immunoSEQ multiplex PCR; TCRdb stores just in-frame clones and leaves some out. The profile shows about 99,000 clones, around 82% of them singletons. Sequenced: peripheral blood. The origin of the receptors is a human donor in a cohort sampled during active or convalescent COVID-19.

V and J are TRBV30 and TRBJ2-2; tentatively, D is TRBD1 (7 bases). The CDR3 contains 14 residues. Trimming stripped 2 bases from V and 4 bases from J, with 11 bases between. The germline CDR1 and CDR2 sequences are GTSNPN and SVGIG (reference sequence). CDR3 bases: TGTGCCTGGAGTCTCCAGGGGGGCACCGGGGAGCTGTTTTTT. It is translated as CAWSLQGGTGELFF. Full variable domain (remainder filled in from reference TRBV30 and TRBJ2-2): SQTIHQWPATLVQPVGSPLSLECTVEGTSNPNLYWYRQAAGRGLQLLFYSVGIGQISSEVPQNLSASRPQDRQFILSSKKLLLSDSGFYLCAWSLQGGTGELFFGEGSRLTVL.

The CDR3 nucleotides are TGTGCCAGCAAACAGGAGCACACCGGGGAGCTGTTTTTT. Amino acids: CASKQEHTGELFF. J is TRBJ2-2 and V is TRBV2, with a possible D match to TRBD1 (5 bases). The CDR3 length is 13 residues. The germline gives CDR1 SNHLY, CDR2 FYNNEI. With 7 bases removed from V and 3 bases from J, the gap between germline ends came to 9 bases.

This clone came up a few times. The V call is TRBV12-3 or TRBV12-4, the J call TRBJ1-2, with D maybe TRBD1 (6 bases). This CDR3 spans 12 amino acids. The V end was cut by 3 bases, the J end by 6 bases, with 8 bases between. The CDR3 is CASSFGTNGYTF. The CDR3 nucleotides are TGTGCCAGCAGTTTTGGGACAAATGGCTACACCTTC.

This clone was counted a few times. The CDR3 reads CASSLNGRSTEAFF. Written as DNA, the CDR3 is TGTGCCAGCAGCTTAAATGGCAGATCCACTGAAGCTTTCTTT. V gene TRBV7-6 combines with J gene TRBJ1-1; D not resolved. The CDR3 contains 14 residues. Per the germline V gene, CDR1 is SGHVS and CDR2 is FNYEAQ. Between the trimmed V and J ends, which lost 2 bases and 4 bases, there was a span of 11 bases.

This clone is a singleton in its sample. The gene calls are TRBV2 and TRBJ1-3; D perhaps matches TRBD1 (5 bases). The CDR3 has 11 amino acids. V shed 6 bases and J shed 10 bases, with 10 bases lying between them. Per germline, CDR1 SNHLY and CDR2 FYNNEI. The CDR3 region has the DNA TGTGCCAGCAGCCAAGGGGCAACCATATATTTT. It codes for CASSQGATIYF.

The chain couples TRBV5-4 to TRBJ2-1; 10 bases align to TRBD2. V lost 5 bases to trimming and J lost 8 bases; unmatched junction nucleotides: 10. Germline V CDR1 and CDR2: SGHNT, YYREEE (reference sequence). This CDR3 has 15 residues. DNA for the CDR3: TGTGCCAGCAGGCCGGGAAGCGGGGGGGTCTATGAGCAGTTCTTC. It encodes CASRPGSGGVYEQFF. Full variable domain (outside the CDR3, taken from reference TRBV5-4 and TRBJ2-1): ETGVTQSPTHLIKTRGQQVTLRCSSQSGHNTVSWYQQALGQGPQFIFQYYREEENGRGNFPPRFSGLQFPNYSSELNVNALELDDSALYLCASRPGSGGVYEQFFGPGTRLTVL.

The rearrangement links TRBV7-2 to TRBJ2-7; D might be TRBD2 (6 bases). Germline V gene sequence: CDR1 SGHTA, CDR2 FQGNSA. This CDR3 region has 14 residues. With 1 base removed from V and 4 bases from J, the gap between germline ends came to 11 bases. CDR3 in DNA: TGTGCCAGCAGCTTAGATGGCGGGGATTACGAGCAGTACTTC. Its translation is CASSLDGGDYEQYF.

This clone was seen a handful of times. The V gene is TRBV11-3, the J gene TRBJ2-1, with 7 nucleotides matching TRBD2. The CDR3 sequence is 14 residues long. Germline CDR1 and CDR2: SGHNT and YENEEA. V was clipped by 6 bases and J by 2 bases; unmatched bases: 4. The DNA for the CDR3 is TGTGCCAGCAGTACGGGGGGACCCTACAATGAGCAGTTCTTC. It translates to CASSTGGPYNEQFF.

The chain employs TRBV11-2 and TRBJ1-1; the D is unclear. CDR3 length: 13 residues. Germline CDR1 is SGHAT and CDR2 is FQNNGV. Between the trimmed V and J ends, which lost 1 base and 6 bases, there was a span of 9 bases. The CDR3 coding sequence is TGTGCCAGCAGCTTAGCGGGTGCCGCTGAAGCTTTCTTT. Translated, it gives CASSLAGAAEAFF.

The chain combines TRBV18 with TRBJ1-5, with 10 bases fitting TRBD1. The ends lost 0 bases at V and 2 bases at J; junction bases unmatched: 10. There are 19 residues in the CDR3. Germline V CDR1 and CDR2: KGHSH, LQKENI. The CDR3 loop reads CASSPPPGQGSRGNQPQHF. The CDR3 DNA reads TGTGCCAGCTCACCACCTCCGGGACAGGGGTCGAGGGGCAATCAGCCCCAGCATTTT.

Here the CDR3 DNA reads TGTGCCAGTAGTATATCCTGGTCCGGTGAAAAACTGTTTTTT. Protein sequence: CASSISWSGEKLFF. The V gene is TRBV19, the J gene TRBJ1-4, with D uncertain. The CDR3 is made up of 14 amino acids. V lost 2 bases to trimming and J lost 7 bases, with 11 bases between them. Per the germline V gene, CDR1 is LNHDA and CDR2 is SQIVND (reference sequence).

With respect to this clone: One end of the junction does not line up with germline, which may come from a read error. The J gene is TRBJ2-5, the V gene TRBV5-1, with TRBD1 identical over 9 bases. Germline V gene data show CDR1 as SGHRS and CDR2 as YFSETQ. CDR3 length equals 15 residues. CDR3 residues: CASSLEDRGQVTQYF. The CDR3 DNA reads as TGCGCCAGCAGCTTGGAGGACAGGGGACAAGTGACCCAGTACTTC.

The chain employs TRBV6-5 and TRBJ1-1; 8 bases are a match to TRBD1. J gave up 1 base and V 6 bases, and 4 bases lay outside the gene matches. The CDR3 is 14 residues long. Germline values: CDR1 MNHEY, CDR2 SVGAGI. The CDR3 sequence: CASRAGGENTEAFF. CDR3 in DNA: TGTGCCAGCAGAGCAGGGGGCGAGAACACTGAAGCTTTCTTT.

There are a few counts of this clone. This chain joins TRBV28 and TRBJ1-2; 9 positions agree with TRBD1. CDR1 and CDR2 from the germline V gene are MDHEN and SYDVKM. The CDR3 totals 15 residues. V lost 8 bases, J lost 6 bases, and 13 bases stayed unmatched. The CDR3 DNA reads TGTGCCAGCGAGTCGTGGGACAGGGTGAGGAATGGCTACACCTTC. This translates into CASESWDRVRNGYTF.

This sequence joins TRBV27 and TRBJ2-7; TRBD2 might be the D (7 bases). Trimming removed 7 bases from V and 6 bases from J, with 16 bases in between. The CDR3 covers 13 residues. CDR1 MNHEY and CDR2 SMNVEV come from the germline V gene (reference sequence). The CDR3 spells CASIKAGAGEQYF. The DNA for the CDR3 is TGTGCCAGCATCAAGGCGGGGGCTGGCGAGCAGTACTTC.

J is TRBJ2-1 and V is TRBV6-4, with unresolved D. The length of the CDR3 is 14 residues. Germline CDR1 and CDR2: MRHNA and SNTAGT. Between the trimmed V and J ends, which lost 4 bases and 0 bases, there was a span of 7 bases. The CDR3 loop reads CASSVQSSYNEQFF. The CDR3 DNA sequence: TGTGCCAGCAGTGTACAGAGCTCCTACAATGAGCAGTTCTTC.

The chain links TRBV7-9 to TRBJ2-1, with 11 bases lining up with TRBD2. CDR3 length: 12 residues. CDR1 and CDR2 (germline): SEHNR, FQNEAQ (reference sequence). With V trimmed by 10 bases and J by 12 bases, 8 bases remained unmatched. The CDR3 sequence: CATQLAGEWQFF. The CDR3 DNA follows: TGTGCCACCCAACTAGCGGGGGAATGGCAGTTCTTC. Looking up the rest from reference TRBV7-9 and TRBJ2-1 gives the full variable domain: DTGVSQNPRHKITKRGQNVTFRCDPISEHNRLYWYRQTLGQGPEFLTYFQNEAQLEKSRLLSDRFSAERPKGSFSTLEIQRTEQGDSAMYLCATQLAGEWQFFGPGTRLTVL.

The CDR3 DNA follows: TGTGCCATCAGTGTGGAGCGGACTACAGATACGCAGTATTTT. Protein sequence: CAISVERTTDTQYF. The V and J genes are TRBV10-3 and TRBJ2-3; TRBD2 might be the D (5 bases). The CDR3 has 14 amino acids. From germline, CDR1 is ENHRY and CDR2 SYGVKD. Between the trimmed V and J ends, which lost 4 bases and 3 bases, there was a span of 11 bases.

CDR3 coding DNA: TGTGCCAGCAGCCGCCGTATCAGCGGGGGTATATCCTACGAGCAGTACTTC. Its translation: CASSRRISGGISYEQYF. The gene calls are TRBV3-1 (or the pseudogene TRBV3-2) and TRBJ2-7; 8 bases map to TRBD2. This CDR3 contains 17 residues. The ends lost 4 bases at V and 1 base at J; junction bases unmatched: 12. CDR1 LGHDT and CDR2 YNNKEL come from the germline V gene (reference sequence).

In this sample, this clone turned up a few times. The rearrangement links TRBV24-1 to TRBJ1-2; TRBD1 is a possible D gene (6 bases). The germline gives CDR1 KGHDR, CDR2 SFDVKD. The CDR3 length is 13 residues. Trimming shortened V by 7 bases and J by 7 bases, and 15 bases separated the two germline ends. CDR3 DNA sequence: TGTGCCACCAGGAGCGGGGGGGCCCTTGGCTACACCTTC. Protein sequence: CATRSGGALGYTF.

This rearrangement joins TRBV12-3 or TRBV12-4 to TRBJ1-5; D remains unclear. The CDR3 is 13 amino acids. V lost 6 bases and J lost 0, with 6 bases in between. Here the CDR3 DNA reads TGTGCCAGCAGGAGGGATAGCAATCAGCCCCAGCATTTT. Its translation: CASRRDSNQPQHF.

This clone was detected once. The J gene is TRBJ2-1, the V gene TRBV21-1; no check of the table's D call, TRBD1, against the DNA was made. TRBV21-1 is a listed pseudogene. The CDR3 runs 12 residues. The CDR3 region has the DNA TGTGCCAGCAGAGGGGGCGGTAATGAGCAGTTCTTC. It yields the protein CASRGGGNEQFF.

This clone was recorded only once. The chain couples TRBV10-2 to TRBJ2-2; a possible D gene is TRBD2 (5 bases). The CDR3 consists of 13 residues. V lost 8 bases to trimming and J lost 1 base, with 8 bases between them. Germline CDR1 WSHSY, CDR2 SAAADI. CDR3 DNA: TGCGCCAGCCTCCGGGGGAACACCGGGGAGCTGTTTTTT. Translating gives CASLRGNTGELFF.

The chain recombines TRBV6-2 or TRBV6-3 with TRBJ2-7, with 7 positions matching TRBD1. Looked up from germline, CDR1 is MNHEY and CDR2 is SVGEGT. The CDR3 has 18 amino acids. V lost 5 bases and J lost 7; bases outside the gene matches: 23. For the CDR3, the DNA is TGTGCCAGCAGTAACAGGGGTTTAGGGTATCCGGCCTGGGGAGAGCAGTACTTC. Translating it yields CASSNRGLGYPAWGEQYF.

The chain recombines TRBV4-3 with TRBJ2-2, with D perhaps TRBD2 (7 bases). The germline gives CDR1 LGHNA, CDR2 YSLEER. The ends were cut back, 4 bases at V and 7 bases at J, with 10 bases in the middle. This CDR3 is built from 13 residues. This CDR3 reads CASSPGGRGELFF. CDR3 bases: TGCGCCAGCAGCCCGGGGGGCCGCGGGGAGCTGTTTTTT.

This sequence joins TRBV5-5 and TRBJ1-4; D gene ambiguous. The length of the CDR3 is 15 residues. Trimming pared 3 bases from V and 1 base from J, leaving 10 bases between. CDR1 is SGHKS, CDR2 YYEKEE, per germline (reference sequence). CDR3 amino acids: CASSSRFLTNEKLFF. For the CDR3, the DNA is TGTGCCAGCAGCTCCCGGTTTCTAACTAATGAAAAACTGTTTTTT.

The V gene is TRBV3-1 (or the pseudogene TRBV3-2), the J gene TRBJ2-2; possible D gene TRBD2, 6 bases. CDR1 and CDR2 (germline): LGHDT, YNNKEL (reference sequence). V lost 8 bases, J lost 8 bases, and 24 bases lay in between. CDR3 length: 16 residues. The CDR3 region has the DNA TGTGCCAGCTGTCTGGCGGGGATGGGGGTTCCGGGGGAGCTGTTTTTT. Its translation is CASCLAGMGVPGELFF.

This chain connects TRBV30 to TRBJ1-3; tentatively, D is TRBD1 (5 bases). The CDR3 is 15 amino acids. Germline CDR1 is GTSNPN and CDR2 is SVGIG (reference sequence). Trimming removed 4 bases at V and 2 bases at J, with 15 bases between. CDR3 sequence (DNA): TGTGCCTGGAAGCTCAGGAGGGGCGCTGGAAACACCATATATTTT. Amino acids: CAWKLRRGAGNTIYF.

The chain carries TRBV21-1 and TRBJ1-5. TRBV21-1 represents a pseudogene. The CDR3 loop spans 13 amino acids. Here the CDR3 DNA reads TGTGCCAGCAGCAAAGAAGAGAATCAGCCCCAGCATTTT. This codes for CASSKEENQPQHF.

The chain has TRBV7-2 and TRBJ2-3; TRBD2 might be the D (6 bases). The V gene's germline CDR1 is SGHTA and CDR2 FQGNSA. The germline V and J ends were trimmed by 7 bases and 2 bases, with 16 bases remaining between them. The CDR3 loop spans 15 amino acids. CDR3 bases: TGTGCCAGCACCTGGAGGGGCAGGGTCACAGATACGCAGTATTTT. It encodes CASTWRGRVTDTQYF.

V gene TRBV24-1 combines with J gene TRBJ2-1; 12 bases match TRBD1. CDR3 length: 16 amino acids. In germline, CDR1 is KGHDR, CDR2 SFDVKD. V trimming: 4 bases; J trimming: 7 bases; junction bases outside the gene matches: 7. The chain's CDR3 is CATSDPGTGGRNEQFF. DNA for the CDR3: TGTGCCACCAGTGACCCCGGGACAGGGGGCAGGAATGAGCAGTTCTTC.

The chain joins TRBV28 to TRBJ2-7; 9 bases align to TRBD2. V gave up 8 bases and J gave up 6 bases; unmatched junction bases: 5. Germline V CDR1 and CDR2: MDHEN, SYDVKM. The CDR3 is made up of 12 amino acids. The CDR3 nucleotides are TGTGCCAGCGGGGCGGGAGGGACCGAGCAGTACTTC. Protein sequence: CASGAGGTEQYF.